The 10 T cell receptor beta chains listed next were all sequenced from one sample in a study of T cell changes during pregnancy in multiple sclerosis. Profiling relied on immunoSEQ multiplex PCR, and the TCRdb table lists in-frame clones only, not all of them. The sample has 30,000 to 50,000 clones; 92% are singletons. Sequences were derived from CD4+ T cells from peripheral blood mononuclear cells, sampled in the third trimester of pregnancy. Source of these receptors: a female donor with multiple sclerosis, enrolled in a pregnancy study.

The chain is built from TRBV9 and TRBJ2-7, with TRBD2 matching over 7 bases. This CDR3 is 15 amino acids long. The J segment lost 1 base and the V segment lost 0 bases, leaving 4 bases of the junction unmatched. The germline CDR1 and CDR2 sequences are SGDLS and YYNGEE. CDR3 sequence reads: CASSVDERESYEQYF. The CDR3 region has the DNA TGTGCCAGCAGCGTAGACGAGCGGGAATCCTACGAGCAGTACTTC.

This clone has only a few counts. CDR3 in amino acids: CASSLGQGSYNEQFF. The CDR3 DNA sequence: TGCGCCAGCAGCCTTGGACAGGGGTCCTACAATGAGCAGTTCTTC. This rearrangement joins TRBV4-1 to TRBJ2-1; 9 nucleotides match TRBD1. CDR1 is MGHRA and CDR2 is YSYEKL in the germline V gene. The CDR3 length is 15 residues. With V trimmed by 4 bases and J by 1 base, 2 bases remained unmatched.

The chain recombines TRBV28 with TRBJ1-1; 12 nucleotides line up with TRBD1. Germline V CDR1 and CDR2: MDHEN, SYDVKM. V gave up 8 bases and J gave up 7 bases; unmatched junction bases: 11. This CDR3 has 15 residues. The CDR3 nucleotides are TGTGCCAGCCTCCTCCCGGGACAGGGGGCTGGTGAAGCTTTCTTT. Amino acid sequence: CASLLPGQGAGEAFF.

This chain links TRBV7-2 with TRBJ1-2; a possible D gene is TRBD1 (6 bases). Germline V gene lookup returns CDR1 SGHTA and CDR2 FQGNSA. V lost 3 bases to trimming and J lost 8 bases, with 19 bases between them. This CDR3 comprises 15 residues. The CDR3 DNA follows: TGTGCCAGCAGCTTCGTCTCAACAGGGTTCGAAGGCTACACCTTC. Its protein is CASSFVSTGFEGYTF.

V gene TRBV7-9 combines with J gene TRBJ2-5; no clear D. CDR1 is SEHNR and CDR2 is FQNEAQ in the germline V gene (reference sequence). The CDR3 runs to 15 residues. V was cut by 1 base and J by 1 base, with 10 bases left in between. This CDR3 is CASSLDVGVQETQYF. Written as DNA, the CDR3 is TGTGCCAGCAGCTTAGACGTAGGAGTCCAAGAGACCCAGTACTTC.

This chain uses TRBV11-3 with TRBJ2-5, with D unresolved. The CDR3 has 11 residues. V was shortened by 8 bases and J by 5 bases, with 9 bases between the two germline ends. The germline CDR1 and CDR2 sequences are SGHNT and YENEEA. The CDR3 loop is CASSSTETQYF. The CDR3 coding sequence is TGTGCCAGCTCCTCTACGGAGACCCAGTACTTC.

This rearrangement joins TRBV14 to TRBJ2-3; 13 bases map to TRBD2. Trimming at V came to 2 bases and at J to 3 bases, leaving 2 bases not matched to a gene. The CDR3 is 16 amino acids. Germline V lookup: CDR1 SGHDN, CDR2 FVKESK. The CDR3: CASSQLLAGGTDTQYF. CDR3 nucleotide sequence: TGTGCCAGCAGCCAACTACTAGCGGGAGGGACAGATACGCAGTATTTT.

In the case of this clone: This same CDR3 is encoded by further DNA sequences in the sample. The CDR3 region has the DNA TGTGCCAGCAGTGAAGCTCTAGCGGGAGGGGGTGAGCAGTTCTTC. This sequence encodes CASSEALAGGGEQFF. The V and J genes are TRBV6-1 and TRBJ2-1; 12 bases fit TRBD2. The trim removed 0 bases at V and 9 bases at J, leaving 3 bases unmatched. The CDR3 runs 15 residues. From germline, CDR1 is MNHNS and CDR2 SASEGT.

Only one count was recorded for this clone. The chain is built from TRBV6-4 and TRBJ1-2, with 7 positions matching TRBD1. The CDR3 has 14 amino acids. The J segment lost 4 bases and the V segment lost 6 bases, leaving 8 bases of the junction unmatched. Germline V gives CDR1 MRHNA, CDR2 SNTAGT. The CDR3 DNA reads as TGTGCCAGCAGCCGACAGGGATTCGGCTATGGCTACACCTTC. This gives the protein CASSRQGFGYGYTF.

This rearrangement joins TRBV6-1 to TRBJ1-4; 9 bases are a match to TRBD1. CDR3 size: 14 residues. V dropped 4 bases and J dropped 8; count of bases not matched to a gene: 5. Germline CDR1 is MNHNS and CDR2 is SASEGT. CDR3 in amino acids: CASSAGTGREKLFF. The CDR3 DNA is TGTGCCAGCAGTGCCGGGACAGGGAGGGAAAAACTGTTTTTT.